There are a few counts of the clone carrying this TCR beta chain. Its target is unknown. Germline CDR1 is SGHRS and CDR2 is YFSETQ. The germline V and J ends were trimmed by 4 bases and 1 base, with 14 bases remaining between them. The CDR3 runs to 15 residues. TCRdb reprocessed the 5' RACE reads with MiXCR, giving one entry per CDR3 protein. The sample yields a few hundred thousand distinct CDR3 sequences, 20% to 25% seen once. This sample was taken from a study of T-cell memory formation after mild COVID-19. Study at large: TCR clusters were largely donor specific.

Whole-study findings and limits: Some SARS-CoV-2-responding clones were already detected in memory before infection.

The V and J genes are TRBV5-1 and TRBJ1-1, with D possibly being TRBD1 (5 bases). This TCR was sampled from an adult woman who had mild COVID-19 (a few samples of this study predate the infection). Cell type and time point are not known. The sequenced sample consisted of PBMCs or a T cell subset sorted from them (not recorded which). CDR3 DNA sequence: TGCGCCAGCAGCCCCGGGGACGGTGCGAACACTGAAGCTTTCTTT. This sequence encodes CASSPGDGANTEAFF.